Below, 2 T cell receptor beta chains from the same sample are listed, as sequenced in a study of early T cells in non-severe SARS-CoV-2 infection. TCRdb itself ran the 5' RACE reads through MiXCR, one entry per CDR3 protein. The sample includes some 80,000 distinct CDR3 sequences, roughly an eighth of them seen just once. Specimen: whole blood. Receptors originate from an adult who was a healthcare worker with PCR-confirmed SARS-CoV-2 infection or an uninfected control (not recorded which).

The chain has TRBV7-2 and TRBJ2-3; unclear D gene. Trimming stripped 4 bases from V and 2 bases from J, with 13 bases between. The germline gives CDR1 SGHTA, CDR2 FQGNSA. The CDR3 is 15 amino acids. The CDR3 region is CASSSIRRTTDTQYF. CDR3 nucleotide sequence: TGTGCCAGCAGCTCTATCCGAAGGACCACAGATACGCAGTATTTT.

This chain uses TRBV21-1 with TRBJ2-2; the D segment call TRBD2 is taken from the table without a DNA check. TRBV21-1 is recorded as a pseudogene. This CDR3 has 14 amino acids. Here the CDR3 reads CASSSGGDTGELFF. Here the CDR3 DNA reads TGTGCCAGCTCTAGCGGGGGTGACACCGGGGAGCTGTTTTTT.